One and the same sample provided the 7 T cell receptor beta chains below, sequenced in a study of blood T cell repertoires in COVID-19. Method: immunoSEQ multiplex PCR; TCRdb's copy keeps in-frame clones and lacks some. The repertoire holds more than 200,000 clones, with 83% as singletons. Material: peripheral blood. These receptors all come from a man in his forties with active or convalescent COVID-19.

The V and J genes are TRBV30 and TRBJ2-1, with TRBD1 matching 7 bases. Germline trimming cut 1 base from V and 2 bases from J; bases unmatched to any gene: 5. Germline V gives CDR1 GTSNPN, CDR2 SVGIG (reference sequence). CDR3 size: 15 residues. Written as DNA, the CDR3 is TGTGCCTGGAGTGGGGGACAGCGGCCCTACAATGAGCAGTTCTTC. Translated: CAWSGGQRPYNEQFF.

The CDR3 nucleotides read TGTGCCAGCAGCTCAACCCAGGGGGCTCATACTGAAGCTTTCTTT. Translating it yields CASSSTQGAHTEAFF. The V call is TRBV7-8, the J call TRBJ1-1, with 8 bases matching TRBD1. The germline V gene has CDR1 SGHVS and CDR2 FQNEAQ. V dropped 4 bases and J dropped 5; count of bases not matched to a gene: 9. This CDR3 is 15 amino acids long.

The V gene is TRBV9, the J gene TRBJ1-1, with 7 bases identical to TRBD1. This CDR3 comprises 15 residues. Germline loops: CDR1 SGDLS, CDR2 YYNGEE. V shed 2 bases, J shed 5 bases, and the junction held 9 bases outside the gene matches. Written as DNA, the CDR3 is TGTGCCAGCAGCGTTACAGGGGAAATTTGGACTGAAGCTTTCTTT. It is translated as CASSVTGEIWTEAFF.

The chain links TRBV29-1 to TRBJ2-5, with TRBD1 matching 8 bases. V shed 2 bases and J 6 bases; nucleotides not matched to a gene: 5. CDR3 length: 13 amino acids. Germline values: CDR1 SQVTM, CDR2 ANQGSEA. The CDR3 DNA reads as TGCAGCGTTGAACAGGGGGCGAGGAAGACCCAGTACTTC. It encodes CSVEQGARKTQYF.

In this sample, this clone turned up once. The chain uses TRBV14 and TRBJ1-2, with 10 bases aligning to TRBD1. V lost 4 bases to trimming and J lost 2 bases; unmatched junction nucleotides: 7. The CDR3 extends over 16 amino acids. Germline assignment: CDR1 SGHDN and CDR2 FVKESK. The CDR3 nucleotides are TGTGCCAGCAGCCCTCTGACAGGGGGCGGGAACTATGGCTACACCTTC. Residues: CASSPLTGGGNYGYTF.

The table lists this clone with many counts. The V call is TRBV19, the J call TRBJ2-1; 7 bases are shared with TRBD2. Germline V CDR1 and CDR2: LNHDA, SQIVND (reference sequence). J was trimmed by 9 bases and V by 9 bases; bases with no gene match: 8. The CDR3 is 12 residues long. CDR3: CASLGGVGEQFF. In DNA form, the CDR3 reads TGTGCCAGCTTGGGGGGGGTAGGTGAGCAGTTCTTC. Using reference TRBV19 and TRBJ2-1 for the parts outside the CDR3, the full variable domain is DGGITQSPKYLFRKEGQNVTLSCEQNLNHDAMYWYRQDPGQGLRLIYYSQIVNDFQKGDIAEGYSVSREKKESFPLTVTSAQKNPTAFYLCASLGGVGEQFFGPGTRLTVL.

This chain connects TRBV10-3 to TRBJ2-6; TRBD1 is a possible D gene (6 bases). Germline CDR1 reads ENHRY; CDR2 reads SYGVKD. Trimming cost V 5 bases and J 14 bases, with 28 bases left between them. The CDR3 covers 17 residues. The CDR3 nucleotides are TGTGCCATCAGTACTTCATCCAGGGGCTCTGGGGCCACCATCCTGACTTTC. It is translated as CAISTSSRGSGATILTF.